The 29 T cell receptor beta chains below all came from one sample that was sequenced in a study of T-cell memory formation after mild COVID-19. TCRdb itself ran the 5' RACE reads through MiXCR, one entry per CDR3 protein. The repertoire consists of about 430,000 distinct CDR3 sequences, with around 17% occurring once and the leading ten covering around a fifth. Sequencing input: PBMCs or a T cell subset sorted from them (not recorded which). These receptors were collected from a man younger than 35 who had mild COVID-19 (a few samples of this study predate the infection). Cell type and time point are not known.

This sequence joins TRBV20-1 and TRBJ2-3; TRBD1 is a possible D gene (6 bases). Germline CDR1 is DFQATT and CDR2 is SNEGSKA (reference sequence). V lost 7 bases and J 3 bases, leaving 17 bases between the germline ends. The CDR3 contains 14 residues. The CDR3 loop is CSGRQAPGTDTQYF. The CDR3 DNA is TGCAGTGGGAGACAGGCGCCGGGGACAGATACGCAGTATTTT.

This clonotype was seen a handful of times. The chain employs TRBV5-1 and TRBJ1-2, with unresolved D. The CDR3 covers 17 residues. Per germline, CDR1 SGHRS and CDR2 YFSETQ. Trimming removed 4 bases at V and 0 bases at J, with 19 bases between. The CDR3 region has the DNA TGCGCCAGCAGCCCGAACATAGGCCTGGGGTCTAACTATGGCTACACCTTC. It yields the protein CASSPNIGLGSNYGYTF.

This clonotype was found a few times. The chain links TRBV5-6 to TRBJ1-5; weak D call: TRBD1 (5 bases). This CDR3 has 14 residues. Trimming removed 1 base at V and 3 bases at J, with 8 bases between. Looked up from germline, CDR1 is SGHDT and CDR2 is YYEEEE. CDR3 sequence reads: CASSLRQTNQPQHF. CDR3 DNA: TGTGCCAGCAGCTTGAGACAGACCAATCAGCCCCAGCATTTT.

The CDR3 bases are TGTGCCAGCAGTTACTCGTCGGAATTAGCCAAAAACATTCAGTACTTC. It yields the protein CASSYSSELAKNIQYF. The chain joins TRBV6-6 to TRBJ2-4; the D is unclear. V lost 0 bases, J lost 0 bases, and 9 bases lay in between. CDR1 is MNHNY, CDR2 SVGAGI, per germline (reference sequence). This CDR3 has 16 amino acids.

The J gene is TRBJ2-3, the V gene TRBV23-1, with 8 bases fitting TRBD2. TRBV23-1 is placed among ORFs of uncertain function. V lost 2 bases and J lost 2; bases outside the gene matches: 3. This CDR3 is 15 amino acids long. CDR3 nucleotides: TGCGCCAGCAGTCAACATAGCGGGGACACAGATACGCAGTATTTT. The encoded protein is CASSQHSGDTDTQYF.

The CDR3 loop is CASSFGVLSYNEQFF. The CDR3, as DNA: TGCGCCAGCAGCTTTGGTGTGTTGAGTTACAATGAGCAGTTCTTC. The chain joins TRBV5-1 to TRBJ2-1; D gene ambiguous. Germline V gives CDR1 SGHRS, CDR2 YFSETQ. The V end lost 2 bases, the J end lost 4 bases, and 13 bases lay between the germline ends. The CDR3 has 15 residues. Using reference TRBV5-1 and TRBJ2-1 for the parts outside the CDR3, the full variable domain is KAGVTQTPRYLIKTRGQQVTLSCSPISGHRSVSWYQQTPGQGLQFLFEYFSETQRNKGNFPGRFSGRQFSNSRSEMNVSTLELGDSALYLCASSFGVLSYNEQFFGPGTRLTVL.

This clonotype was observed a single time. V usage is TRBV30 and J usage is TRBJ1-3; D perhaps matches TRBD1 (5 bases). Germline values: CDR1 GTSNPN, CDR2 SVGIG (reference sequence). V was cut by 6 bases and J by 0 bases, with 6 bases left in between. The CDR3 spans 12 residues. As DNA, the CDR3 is TGTGCCTGCCAGGGCTCTGGAAACACCATATATTTT. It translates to CACQGSGNTIYF.

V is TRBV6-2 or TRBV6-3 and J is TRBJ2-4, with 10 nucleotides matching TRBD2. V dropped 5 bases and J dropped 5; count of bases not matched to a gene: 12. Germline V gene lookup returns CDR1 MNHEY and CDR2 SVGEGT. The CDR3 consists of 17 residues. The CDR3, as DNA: TGTGCCAGCAGTGATCCCCTACTAGCGGGGAAAGAAAACATTCAGTACTTC. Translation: CASSDPLLAGKENIQYF.

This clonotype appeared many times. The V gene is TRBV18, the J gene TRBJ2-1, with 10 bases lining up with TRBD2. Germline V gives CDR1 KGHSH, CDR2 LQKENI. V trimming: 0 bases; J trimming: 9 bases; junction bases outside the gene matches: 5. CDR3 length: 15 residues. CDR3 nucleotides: TGTGCCAGCTCACCACCCCAGCGGGGGGGCGGTGAGCAGTTCTTC. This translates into CASSPPQRGGGEQFF.

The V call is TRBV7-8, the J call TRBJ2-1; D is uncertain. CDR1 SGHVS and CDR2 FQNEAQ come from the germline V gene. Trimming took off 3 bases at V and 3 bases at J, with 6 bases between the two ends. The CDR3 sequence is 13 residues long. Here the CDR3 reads CASSFWIYNEQFF. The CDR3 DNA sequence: TGTGCCAGCAGCTTCTGGATCTACAATGAGCAGTTCTTC.

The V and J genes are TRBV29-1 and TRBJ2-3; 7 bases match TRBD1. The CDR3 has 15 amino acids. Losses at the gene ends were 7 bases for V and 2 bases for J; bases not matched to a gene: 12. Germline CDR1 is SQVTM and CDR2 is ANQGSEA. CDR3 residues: CSDSSDRTNTDTQYF. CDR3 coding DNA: TGCAGCGATTCCTCGGACAGGACGAACACAGATACGCAGTATTTT.

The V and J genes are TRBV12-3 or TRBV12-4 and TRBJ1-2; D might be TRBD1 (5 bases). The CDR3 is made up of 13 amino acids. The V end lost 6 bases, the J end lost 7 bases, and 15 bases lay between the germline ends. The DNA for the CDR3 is TGTGCCAGCAGCCACGGAGGGGCCAGTGGCTACACCTTC. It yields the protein CASSHGGASGYTF.

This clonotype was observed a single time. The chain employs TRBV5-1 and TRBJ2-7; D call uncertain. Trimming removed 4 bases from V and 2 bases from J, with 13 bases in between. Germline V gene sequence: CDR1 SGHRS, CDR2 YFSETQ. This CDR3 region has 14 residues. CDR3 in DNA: TGCGCCAGCAGCCTGCCCGCAGGTACCTACGAGCAGTACTTC. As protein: CASSLPAGTYEQYF.

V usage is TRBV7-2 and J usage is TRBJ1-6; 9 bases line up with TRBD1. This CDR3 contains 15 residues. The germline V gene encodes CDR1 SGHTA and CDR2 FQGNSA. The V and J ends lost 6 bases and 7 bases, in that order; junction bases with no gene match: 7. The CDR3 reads CASRFRTGVNSPLHF. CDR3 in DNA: TGTGCCAGCAGATTCCGGACAGGGGTCAATTCACCCCTCCACTTT.

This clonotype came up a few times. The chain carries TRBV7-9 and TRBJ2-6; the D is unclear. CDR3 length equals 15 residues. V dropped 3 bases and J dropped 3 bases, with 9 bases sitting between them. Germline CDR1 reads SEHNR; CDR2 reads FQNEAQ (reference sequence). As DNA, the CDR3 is TGTGCCAGCAGCTTGGTGGGTCGTGGGGCCAACGTCCTGACTTTC. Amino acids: CASSLVGRGANVLTF.

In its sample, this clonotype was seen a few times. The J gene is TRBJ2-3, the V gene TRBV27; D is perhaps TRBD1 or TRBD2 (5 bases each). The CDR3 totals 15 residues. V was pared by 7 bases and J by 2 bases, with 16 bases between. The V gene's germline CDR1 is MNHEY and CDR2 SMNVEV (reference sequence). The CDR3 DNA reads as TGTGCCAGCACGCCGGACCGGGGACCCACAGATACGCAGTATTTT. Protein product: CASTPDRGPTDTQYF.

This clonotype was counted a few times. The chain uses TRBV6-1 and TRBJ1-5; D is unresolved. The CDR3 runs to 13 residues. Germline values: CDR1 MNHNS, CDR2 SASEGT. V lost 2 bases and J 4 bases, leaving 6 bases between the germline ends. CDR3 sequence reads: CASSELINQPQHF. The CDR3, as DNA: TGTGCCAGCAGTGAACTAATTAATCAGCCCCAGCATTTT.

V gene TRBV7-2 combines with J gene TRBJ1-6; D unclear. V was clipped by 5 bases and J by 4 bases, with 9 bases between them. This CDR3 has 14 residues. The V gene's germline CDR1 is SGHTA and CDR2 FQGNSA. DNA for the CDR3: TGTGCCAGCAGCGGCCGGGAGTATAATTCACCCCTCCACTTT. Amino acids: CASSGREYNSPLHF.

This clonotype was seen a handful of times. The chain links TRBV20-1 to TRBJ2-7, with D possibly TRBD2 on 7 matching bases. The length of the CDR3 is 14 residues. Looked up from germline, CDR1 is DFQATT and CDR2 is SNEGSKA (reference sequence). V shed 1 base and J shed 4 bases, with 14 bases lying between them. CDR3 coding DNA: TGCAGTGCTAGAGGGGGGGGCTTCCTTTACGAGCAGTACTTC. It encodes CSARGGGFLYEQYF.

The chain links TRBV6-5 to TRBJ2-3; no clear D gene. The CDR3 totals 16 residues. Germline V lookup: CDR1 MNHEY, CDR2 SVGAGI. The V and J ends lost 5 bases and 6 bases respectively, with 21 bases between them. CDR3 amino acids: CASSNGLLGLVDTQYF. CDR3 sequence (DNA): TGTGCCAGCAGTAACGGCCTGTTGGGTTTGGTTGATACGCAGTATTTT.

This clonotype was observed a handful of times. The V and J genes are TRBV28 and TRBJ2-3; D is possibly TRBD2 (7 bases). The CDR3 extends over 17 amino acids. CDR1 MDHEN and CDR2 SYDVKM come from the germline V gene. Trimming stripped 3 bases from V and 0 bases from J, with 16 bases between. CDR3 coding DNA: TGTGCCAGCAGTTTGGCGGGGGCCCACCTTAGCACAGATACGCAGTATTTT. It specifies CASSLAGAHLSTDTQYF.

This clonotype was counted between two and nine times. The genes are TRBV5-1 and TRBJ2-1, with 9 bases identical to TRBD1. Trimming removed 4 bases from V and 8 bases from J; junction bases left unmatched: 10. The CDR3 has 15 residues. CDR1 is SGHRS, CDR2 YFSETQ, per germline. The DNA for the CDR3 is TGCGCCAGCAGCCTCCGGGACAGGGTCTTTGATGAGCAGTTCTTC. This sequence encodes CASSLRDRVFDEQFF.

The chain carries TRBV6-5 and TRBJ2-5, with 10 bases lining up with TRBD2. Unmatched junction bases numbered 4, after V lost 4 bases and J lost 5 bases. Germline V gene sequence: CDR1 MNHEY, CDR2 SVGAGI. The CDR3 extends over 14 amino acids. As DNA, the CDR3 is TGTGCCAGCAGTTCCAGCGGGGGGGTGGAGACCCAGTACTTC. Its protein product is CASSSSGGVETQYF.

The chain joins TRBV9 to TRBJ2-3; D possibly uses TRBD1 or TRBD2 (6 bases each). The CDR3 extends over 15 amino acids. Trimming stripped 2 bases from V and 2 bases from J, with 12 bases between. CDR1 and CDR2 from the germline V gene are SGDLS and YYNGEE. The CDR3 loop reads CASSVGGGTTDTQYF. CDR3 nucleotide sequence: TGTGCCAGCAGCGTTGGAGGGGGGACCACAGATACGCAGTATTTT. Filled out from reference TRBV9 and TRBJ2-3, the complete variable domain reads DSGVTQTPKHLITATGQRVTLRCSPRSGDLSVYWYQQSLDQGLQFLIQYYNGEERAKGNILERFSAQQFPDLHSELNLSSLELGDSALYFCASSVGGGTTDTQYFGPGTRLTVL.

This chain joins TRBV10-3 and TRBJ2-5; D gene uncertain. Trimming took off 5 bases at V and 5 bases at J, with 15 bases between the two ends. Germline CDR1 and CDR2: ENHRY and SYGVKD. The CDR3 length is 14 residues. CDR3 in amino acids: CAISHPMKGETQYF. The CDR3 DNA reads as TGTGCCATCAGTCACCCCATGAAGGGCGAGACCCAGTACTTC.

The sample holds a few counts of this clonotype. CDR3 DNA: TGTGCCAGCAGCTTTTCTCCCTTTTGGTACGAGCAGTACTTC. The encoded protein is CASSFSPFWYEQYF. The J gene is TRBJ2-7, the V gene TRBV11-2; D gene unclear. The CDR3 contains 14 residues. CDR1 and CDR2 (germline): SGHAT, FQNNGV. Trimming removed 3 bases at V and 4 bases at J, with 13 bases between.

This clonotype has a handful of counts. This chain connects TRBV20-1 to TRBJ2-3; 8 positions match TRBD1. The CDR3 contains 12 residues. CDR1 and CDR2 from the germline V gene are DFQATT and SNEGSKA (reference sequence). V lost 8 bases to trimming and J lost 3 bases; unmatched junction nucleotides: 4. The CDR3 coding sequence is TGCAGTCCCCGGACAGGGACAGATACGCAGTATTTT. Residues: CSPRTGTDTQYF.

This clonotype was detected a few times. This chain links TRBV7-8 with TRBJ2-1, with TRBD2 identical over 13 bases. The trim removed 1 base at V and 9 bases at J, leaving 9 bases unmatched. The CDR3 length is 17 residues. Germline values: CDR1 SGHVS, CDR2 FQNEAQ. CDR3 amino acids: CASSLEATSGGVGEQFF. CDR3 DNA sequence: TGTGCCAGCAGCTTAGAGGCCACTAGCGGGGGGGTTGGTGAGCAGTTCTTC.

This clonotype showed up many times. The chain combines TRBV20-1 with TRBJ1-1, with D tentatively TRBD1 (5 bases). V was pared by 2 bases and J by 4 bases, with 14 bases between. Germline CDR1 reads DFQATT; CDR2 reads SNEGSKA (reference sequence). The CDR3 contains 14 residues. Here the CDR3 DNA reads TGCAGTGCTAGACGGCGGGGCCCGAGCACTGAAGCTTTCTTT. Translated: CSARRRGPSTEAFF.